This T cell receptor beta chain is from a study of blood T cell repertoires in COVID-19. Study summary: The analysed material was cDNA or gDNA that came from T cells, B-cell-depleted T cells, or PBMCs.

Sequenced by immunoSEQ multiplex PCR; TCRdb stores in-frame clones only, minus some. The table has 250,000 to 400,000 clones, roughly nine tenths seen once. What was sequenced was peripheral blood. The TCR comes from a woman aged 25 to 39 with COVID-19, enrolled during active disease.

The CDR3 coding sequence is TGTGCCAGCAGTGAAGTGGTCCGGAATCAGCCCCAGCATTTT. Protein sequence: CASSEVVRNQPQHF. V usage is TRBV2 and J usage is TRBJ1-5; D is unresolved. The CDR3 sequence is 14 residues long. From germline, CDR1 is SNHLY and CDR2 FYNNEI. Trimming pared 1 base from V and 4 bases from J, leaving 8 bases between.